This TCR beta chain was found in a study of post-analysis software for immune sequencing data. Unique molecular identifiers had been added to the TCR beta cDNA libraries. TCRdb re-called the PCR reads with MiXCR, one entry per CDR3 protein. The data show a few hundred thousand distinct CDR3 sequences, over 30% seen once. Study conclusions and caveats: When the samples were clustered directly with F measure, those that had been prepared in the same batch showed strong co-clustering. Relative to controls, patients had about five TRBV segments at higher frequency, with TRBV5-6, TRBV5-1 and TRBV20-1 among these.

With 3 bases removed from V and 4 bases from J, the gap between germline ends came to 12 bases. CDR1 is SGHTA, CDR2 FQGNSA, per germline. CDR3 size: 14 residues. Worth noting for this clonotype: Its antigen is currently unknown.

The receptor comes from a girl aged 2-10 years with multiple sclerosis. The rearrangement uses TRBV7-2 and TRBJ1-1, with no clear D. Sequenced input: blood. The CDR3 loop reads CASSLASRGTEAFF. CDR3 DNA sequence: TGTGCCAGCAGCTTGGCGAGTCGGGGCACTGAAGCTTTCTTT. Looking up the rest from reference TRBV7-2 and TRBJ1-1 gives the full variable domain: GAGVSQSPSNKVTEKGKDVELRCDPISGHTALYWYRQSLGQGLEFLIYFQGNSAPDKSGLPSDRFSAERTGGSVSTLTIQRTQQEDSAVYLCASSLASRGTEAFFGQGTRLTVV.